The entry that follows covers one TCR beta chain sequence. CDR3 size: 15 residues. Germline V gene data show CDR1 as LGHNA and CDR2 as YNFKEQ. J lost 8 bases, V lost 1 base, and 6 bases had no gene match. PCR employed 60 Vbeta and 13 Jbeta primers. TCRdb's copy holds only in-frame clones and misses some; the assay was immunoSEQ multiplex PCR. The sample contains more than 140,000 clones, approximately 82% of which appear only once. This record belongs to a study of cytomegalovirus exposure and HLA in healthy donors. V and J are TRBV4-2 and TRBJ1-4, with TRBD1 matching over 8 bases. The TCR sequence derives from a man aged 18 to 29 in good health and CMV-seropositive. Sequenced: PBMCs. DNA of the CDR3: TGTGCCAGCAGCCAAGGGGACAGGCCGTTGGAAAAACTGTTTTTT. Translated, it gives CASSQGDRPLEKLFF.